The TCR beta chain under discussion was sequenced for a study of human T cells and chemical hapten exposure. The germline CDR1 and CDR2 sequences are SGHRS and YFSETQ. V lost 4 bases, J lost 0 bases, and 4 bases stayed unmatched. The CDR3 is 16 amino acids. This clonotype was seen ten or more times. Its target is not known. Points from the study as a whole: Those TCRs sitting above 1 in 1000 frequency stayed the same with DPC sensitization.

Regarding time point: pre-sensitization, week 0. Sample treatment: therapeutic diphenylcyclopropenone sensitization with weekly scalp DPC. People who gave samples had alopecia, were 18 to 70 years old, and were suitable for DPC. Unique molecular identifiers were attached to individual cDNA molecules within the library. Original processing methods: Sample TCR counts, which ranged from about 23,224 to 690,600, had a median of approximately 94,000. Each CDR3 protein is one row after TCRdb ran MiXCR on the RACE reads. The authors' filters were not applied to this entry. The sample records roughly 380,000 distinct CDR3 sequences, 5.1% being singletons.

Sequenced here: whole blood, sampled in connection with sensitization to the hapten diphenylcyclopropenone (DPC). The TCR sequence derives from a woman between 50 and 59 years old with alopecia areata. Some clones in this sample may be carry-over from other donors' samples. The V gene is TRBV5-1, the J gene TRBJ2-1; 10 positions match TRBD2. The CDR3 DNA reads TGCGCCAGCAGCACCTTAGCGGGGGGCTCCTACAATGAGCAGTTCTTC. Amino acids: CASSTLAGGSYNEQFF.